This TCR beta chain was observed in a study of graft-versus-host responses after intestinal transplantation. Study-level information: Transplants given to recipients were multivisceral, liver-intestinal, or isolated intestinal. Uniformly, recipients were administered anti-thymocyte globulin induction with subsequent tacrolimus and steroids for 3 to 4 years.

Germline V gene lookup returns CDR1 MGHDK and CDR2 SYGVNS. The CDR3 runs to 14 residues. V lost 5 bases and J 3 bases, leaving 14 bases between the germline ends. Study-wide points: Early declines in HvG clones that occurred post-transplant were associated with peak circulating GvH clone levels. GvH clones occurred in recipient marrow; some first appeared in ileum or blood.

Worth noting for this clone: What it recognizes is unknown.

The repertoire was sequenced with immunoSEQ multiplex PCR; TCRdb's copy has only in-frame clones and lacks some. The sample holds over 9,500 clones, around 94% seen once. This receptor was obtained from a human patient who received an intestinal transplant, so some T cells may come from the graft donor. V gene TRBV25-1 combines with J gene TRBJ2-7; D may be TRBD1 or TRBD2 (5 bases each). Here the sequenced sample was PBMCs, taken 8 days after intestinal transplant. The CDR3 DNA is TGTGCCAGCAGTAAGAGGGGAAGGGACTACGAGCAGTACTTC. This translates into CASSKRGRDYEQYF.